This record looks at one T cell receptor beta chain sequence and its context. Participants, 18 to 89 years old, spanned under 30 US areas. Membership in each cohort depended on participant-reported clinical history. This record belongs to a study of blood T cell repertoires in COVID-19. Overall study: The study drew acute and convalescent COVID-19 samples from the United States, Italy and Spain.

V was shortened by 7 bases and J by 2 bases, with 14 bases between the two germline ends. The CDR3 is 15 amino acids. CDR1 and CDR2 (germline): MNHEY, SVGAGI. Study processing details: Reference gene primer amplification gave nucleated cell count estimates. The protocol was immunoSEQ multiplex PCR, while the TCRdb copy is restricted to in-frame clones and leaves out a portion. The V and J calls and the clone size are those of that table, but D and trimming were determined from the DNA. The sample consists of about 170,000 clones, approximately 80% of them appearing once. This chain links TRBV6-5 with TRBJ2-2; a possible D gene is TRBD2 (5 bases). The sequence was obtained from a middle-aged man who had recovered from COVID-19. Sequenced material: PBMCs or T cells enriched from blood (not recorded which). DNA of the CDR3: TGTGCCAGCATCGAGAGGACTGGAAACACCGGGGAGCTGTTTTTT. This sequence encodes CASIERTGNTGELFF.